This paragraph reports one T cell receptor (beta chain). Its cognate antigen is unknown. This sample was included in a study of T cells in localized non-small cell lung cancer. Regarding the study as a whole: Highest T cell clonality was seen in uninvolved adjacent lung, surpassing that measured in tumor.

Sequenced by immunoSEQ multiplex PCR; TCRdb stores in-frame clones only, minus some. The table shows around 100,000 clones, with approximately 86% occurring only once. V shed 0 bases and J shed 2 bases, with 11 bases lying between them. CDR1 is SGHRS, CDR2 YFSETQ, per germline. The length of the CDR3 is 15 residues. The material sequenced was peripheral blood, taken before any cancer treatment. This chain uses TRBV5-1 with TRBJ2-5; weak D call: TRBD1 (5 bases). This TCR derives from a man between 35 and 75 years old with stage I squamous cell lung carcinoma. The CDR3 loop reads CASSLGGRKQETQYF. Here the CDR3 DNA reads TGCGCCAGCAGCTTGGGGGGCAGAAAACAAGAGACCCAGTACTTC.